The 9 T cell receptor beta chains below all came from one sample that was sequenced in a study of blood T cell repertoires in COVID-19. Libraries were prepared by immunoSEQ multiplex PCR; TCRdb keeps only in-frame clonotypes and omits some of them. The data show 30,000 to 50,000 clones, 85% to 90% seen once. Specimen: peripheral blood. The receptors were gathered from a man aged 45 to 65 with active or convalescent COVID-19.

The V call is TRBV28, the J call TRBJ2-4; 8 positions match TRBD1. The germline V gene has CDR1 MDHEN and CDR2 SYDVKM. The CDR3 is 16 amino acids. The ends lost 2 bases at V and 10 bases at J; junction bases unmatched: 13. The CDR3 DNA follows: TGTGCCAGCAGTTTACCCAGCGCGGGACAGGATGGTATTCAGTACTTC. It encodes CASSLPSAGQDGIQYF.

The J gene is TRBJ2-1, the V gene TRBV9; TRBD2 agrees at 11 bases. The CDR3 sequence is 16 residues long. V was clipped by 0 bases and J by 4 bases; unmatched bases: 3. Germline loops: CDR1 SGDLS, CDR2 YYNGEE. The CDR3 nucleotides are TGTGCCAGCAGCGTAGCCCGACTAGCGGGGTACAATGAGCAGTTCTTC. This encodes CASSVARLAGYNEQFF.

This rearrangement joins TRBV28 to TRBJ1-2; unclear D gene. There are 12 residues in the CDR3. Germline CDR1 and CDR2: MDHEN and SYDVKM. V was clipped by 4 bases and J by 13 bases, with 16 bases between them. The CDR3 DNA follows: TGTGCCAGCAGTTCATCCGATGACATCTTCACCTTC. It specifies CASSSSDDIFTF.

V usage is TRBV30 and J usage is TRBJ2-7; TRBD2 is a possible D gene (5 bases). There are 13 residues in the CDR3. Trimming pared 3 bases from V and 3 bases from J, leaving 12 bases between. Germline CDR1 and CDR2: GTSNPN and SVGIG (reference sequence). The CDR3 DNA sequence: TGTGCCTGGAGCCCCGGGAAGAACTACGAGCAGTACTTC. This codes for CAWSPGKNYEQYF.

CDR3 bases: TGCAGTGCTAGTAGAAAAGGGAGGGAAATTGGGGCCAACGTCCTGACTTTC. Translating gives CSASRKGREIGANVLTF. This chain uses TRBV20-1 with TRBJ2-6, with 7 positions matching TRBD2. Germline V gene sequence: CDR1 DFQATT, CDR2 SNEGSKA (reference sequence). The CDR3 has 17 residues. V shed 3 bases and J 3 bases; nucleotides not matched to a gene: 11.

CDR3 amino acids: CASSRWGSTGASRGTEAFF. Written as DNA, the CDR3 is TGCGCCAGCAGCAGGTGGGGATCAACAGGGGCTTCAAGAGGCACTGAAGCTTTCTTT. This chain connects TRBV5-1 to TRBJ1-1; 7 nucleotides match TRBD1. The CDR3 length is 19 residues. Germline loops: CDR1 SGHRS, CDR2 YFSETQ. The J segment lost 4 bases and the V segment lost 4 bases, leaving 22 bases of the junction unmatched.

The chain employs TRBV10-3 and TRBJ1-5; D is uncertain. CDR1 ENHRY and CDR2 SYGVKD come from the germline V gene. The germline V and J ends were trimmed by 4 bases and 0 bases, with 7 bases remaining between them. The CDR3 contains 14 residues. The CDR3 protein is CAISGAASNQPQHF. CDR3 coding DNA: TGTGCCATCAGTGGGGCTGCTAGCAATCAGCCCCAGCATTTT.

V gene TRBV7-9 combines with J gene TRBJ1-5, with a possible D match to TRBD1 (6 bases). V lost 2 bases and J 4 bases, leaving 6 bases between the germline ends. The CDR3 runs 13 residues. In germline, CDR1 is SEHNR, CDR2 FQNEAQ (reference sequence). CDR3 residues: CASSLQGNQPQHF. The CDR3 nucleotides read TGTGCCAGCAGCTTACAGGGGAATCAGCCCCAGCATTTT.

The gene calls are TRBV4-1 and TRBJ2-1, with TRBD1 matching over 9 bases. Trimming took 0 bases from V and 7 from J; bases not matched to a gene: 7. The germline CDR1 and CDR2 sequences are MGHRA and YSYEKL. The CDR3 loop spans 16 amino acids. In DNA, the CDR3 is TGCGCCAGCAGCCAAGATCCTGGGACAGGGTGGAATGAGCAGTTCTTC. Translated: CASSQDPGTGWNEQFF.